These 9 T cell receptor beta chains were sequenced from one sample in a study of OX40 agonist ivuxolimab in advanced cancers. TCRdb keeps only in-frame clones here, not all; method: immunoSEQ multiplex PCR. The sample has tens of thousands of clones, around 83% seen once; the top ten hold around 0.7%. The sample here was CD4+ or CD8+ T cells sorted from blood, taken in a trial of the OX40 agonist ivuxolimab. Receptor source: an adult with an advanced solid tumor such as melanoma, head and neck, liver or kidney cancer.

This clone has a handful of counts. This sequence joins TRBV4-1 and TRBJ1-2; D is unresolved. Germline loops: CDR1 MGHRA, CDR2 YSYEKL. The CDR3 runs 14 residues. Between the trimmed V and J ends, which lost 0 bases and 5 bases, there was a span of 10 bases. CDR3 sequence: CASSQEGQVYGYTF. Here the CDR3 DNA reads TGCGCCAGCAGCCAAGAAGGCCAGGTGTATGGCTACACCTTC.

The chain employs TRBV7-3 and TRBJ2-1; perhaps TRBD1 as D (6 bases). This CDR3 region has 13 residues. Germline lookup yields CDR1 SGHTA and CDR2 FQGTGA. Deletions cut 4 bases from V and 8 bases from J, with 12 bases between. CDR3 in amino acids: CASSSWNRDEQFF. The CDR3 nucleotides read TGTGCCAGCAGCTCCTGGAACAGGGATGAGCAGTTCTTC.

CDR3 DNA: TGTGCCAGTAGTAGGGGGGGAGCGGGAGGGTACAATGAGCAGTTCTTC. Encoded protein: CASSRGGAGGYNEQFF. The gene calls are TRBV19 and TRBJ2-1; 10 bases fit TRBD2. CDR3 length equals 16 residues. The germline gives CDR1 LNHDA, CDR2 SQIVND (reference sequence). V was pared by 4 bases and J by 4 bases, with 7 bases of the junction left unmatched.

The V call is TRBV30, the J call TRBJ1-1; possibly TRBD1 for D (5 bases). Trimming removed 0 bases at V and 2 bases at J, with 13 bases between. The CDR3 covers 15 residues. The germline V gene has CDR1 GTSNPN and CDR2 SVGIG (reference sequence). The CDR3 region is CAWSVGDRRNTEAFF. DNA for the CDR3: TGTGCCTGGAGTGTCGGTGACAGACGAAACACTGAAGCTTTCTTT.

This clone showed up just a few times. The rearrangement uses TRBV2 and TRBJ1-1; D gene unclear. CDR3 length equals 12 residues. Per germline, CDR1 SNHLY and CDR2 FYNNEI. Trimming took off 2 bases at V and 11 bases at J, with 12 bases between the two ends. The CDR3 protein is CASSELAPRAFF. CDR3 in DNA: TGTGCCAGCAGTGAATTAGCCCCTCGGGCTTTCTTT.

The chain combines TRBV10-3 with TRBJ1-5; weak D call: TRBD1 (5 bases). CDR1 and CDR2 (germline): ENHRY, SYGVKD. Deletions cut 4 bases from V and 5 bases from J, with 6 bases between. The CDR3 runs to 12 residues. As DNA, the CDR3 is TGTGCCATCAGTGGGGGGGATCAGCCCCAGCATTTT. Protein sequence: CAISGGDQPQHF.

Here the CDR3 reads CSAGGRGPYEQYF. The CDR3 DNA follows: TGCAGCGCCGGCGGCCGGGGTCCCTACGAGCAGTACTTC. This chain links TRBV29-1 with TRBJ2-7; D is perhaps TRBD2 (5 bases). This CDR3 has 13 residues. V was pared by 7 bases and J by 2 bases, with 15 bases between. The V gene's germline CDR1 is SQVTM and CDR2 ANQGSEA.

This clone appeared a single time. J is TRBJ2-1 and V is TRBV19; 13 bases are shared with TRBD2. Trimming took 0 bases from V and 1 from J; bases not matched to a gene: 6. From germline, CDR1 is LNHDA and CDR2 SQIVND (reference sequence). The CDR3 runs 19 residues. The CDR3 region is CASSIDPRTSGRSYNEQFF. The CDR3 bases are TGTGCCAGTAGTATAGATCCTCGGACTAGCGGGAGATCCTACAATGAGCAGTTCTTC.

This rearrangement joins TRBV5-1 to TRBJ1-1; a weak D match, TRBD1 (5 bases). Germline CDR1 is SGHRS and CDR2 is YFSETQ. CDR3 length: 14 residues. Trimming took 0 bases from V and 4 from J, leaving 10 bases between them. This CDR3 is CASSLGQGGTEAFF. In DNA, the CDR3 is TGCGCCAGCAGCTTGGGTCAGGGAGGCACTGAAGCTTTCTTT.